The 18 T cell receptor beta chains given below trace back to one sample, sequenced in a study of T cell clonotyping in hematopoietic cell transplantation. Some clones are missing from TCRdb's copy, which holds only in-frame ones; the method was immunoSEQ multiplex PCR. The sample yields thousands of clones, 80% seen once. This sample's time point: recipient sample about 28 days before transplant, after cytoreduction. The specimen was peripheral blood mononuclear cells, collected before stem cell transplant. Receptors were obtained from a woman aged 45-65 years with acute myeloid leukemia. Some clones in this sample may be carry-over from other donors' samples.

This clone was seen a few times. This rearrangement joins TRBV10-2 to TRBJ2-5; D possibly matches TRBD1 or TRBD2 (6 bases each). This CDR3 region has 13 residues. Trimming removed 4 bases from V and 5 bases from J, with 11 bases in between. CDR1 is WSHSY, CDR2 SAAADI, per germline. The CDR3 region is CASSGGARETQYF. As DNA, the CDR3 is TGCGCCAGCAGTGGGGGGGCGAGGGAGACCCAGTACTTC.

The chain carries TRBV9 and TRBJ2-5; no reliable D call. The germline V and J ends were trimmed by 0 bases and 2 bases, with 5 bases remaining between them. This CDR3 has 13 residues. Germline CDR1 and CDR2: SGDLS and YYNGEE. CDR3 loop: CASSVAPQETQYF. DNA of the CDR3: TGTGCCAGCAGCGTAGCACCACAAGAGACCCAGTACTTC. The whole variable domain, remainder taken from reference TRBV9 and TRBJ2-5, is DSGVTQTPKHLITATGQRVTLRCSPRSGDLSVYWYQQSLDQGLQFLIQYYNGEERAKGNILERFSAQQFPDLHSELNLSSLELGDSALYFCASSVAPQETQYFGPGTRLLVL.

V gene TRBV6-5 combines with J gene TRBJ1-1; a weak D match, TRBD1 (5 bases). Germline CDR1 reads MNHEY; CDR2 reads SVGAGI. The CDR3 length is 15 residues. Trimming took 2 bases from V and 0 from J, leaving 10 bases between them. The DNA of the CDR3 is TGTGCCAGCAGTTACCGGGGACCTTTGAACACTGAAGCTTTCTTT. This sequence encodes CASSYRGPLNTEAFF.

The rearrangement joins TRBV7-2 to TRBJ2-5, with 7 bases aligning to TRBD2. This CDR3 comprises 14 residues. Trimming at V came to 4 bases and at J to 5 bases, leaving 7 bases not matched to a gene. Germline CDR1 reads SGHTA; CDR2 reads FQGNSA. The chain's CDR3 is CASSSVAGVETQYF. Written as DNA, the CDR3 is TGTGCCAGCAGCTCAGTTGCGGGAGTCGAGACCCAGTACTTC.

The chain couples TRBV9 to TRBJ2-7, with 7 positions matching TRBD2. Germline-derived CDR1 and CDR2 are SGDLS and YYNGEE. The CDR3 totals 14 residues. V lost 2 bases, J lost 5 bases, and 7 bases stayed unmatched. The CDR3 loop is CASSVSGGSHEQYF. In DNA, the CDR3 is TGTGCCAGCAGCGTTTCGGGCGGGAGCCACGAGCAGTACTTC.

The V gene is TRBV5-8, the J gene TRBJ2-3; D is perhaps TRBD1 (6 bases). V was cut by 1 base and J by 1 base, with 7 bases left in between. The CDR3 is 14 amino acids. The germline gives CDR1 SGHTS, CDR2 YDEGEE. In nucleotides, the CDR3 is TGTGCCAGCAGCTTGACAGGGCGCACAGATACGCAGTATTTT. It is translated as CASSLTGRTDTQYF.

This clone was detected only a few times. The chain couples TRBV28 to TRBJ1-3, with D uncertain. V lost 8 bases to trimming and J lost 2 bases, with 10 bases between them. Looked up from germline, CDR1 is MDHEN and CDR2 is SYDVKM. The CDR3 totals 13 residues. This chain's CDR3 is CASSRMTGNTIYF. CDR3 sequence (DNA): TGTGCCAGCTCCCGGATGACTGGAAACACCATATATTTT.

The chain employs TRBV5-1 and TRBJ2-7, with 9 bases lining up with TRBD1. Germline loops: CDR1 SGHRS, CDR2 YFSETQ. The trim removed 4 bases at V and 5 bases at J, leaving 7 bases unmatched. The CDR3 runs to 14 residues. The CDR3 reads CASSRGTGYDEQYF. The CDR3, as DNA: TGCGCCAGCAGCCGAGGGACAGGGTACGACGAGCAGTACTTC. The full variable domain, completed using reference TRBV5-1 and TRBJ2-7, is KAGVTQTPRYLIKTRGQQVTLSCSPISGHRSVSWYQQTPGQGLQFLFEYFSETQRNKGNFPGRFSGRQFSNSRSEMNVSTLELGDSALYLCASSRGTGYDEQYFGPGTRLTVT.

The rearrangement uses TRBV19 and TRBJ2-2; 8 bases fit TRBD2. V lost 7 bases, J lost 6 bases, and 7 bases stayed unmatched. This CDR3 has 14 amino acids. Germline V gene lookup returns CDR1 LNHDA and CDR2 SQIVND (reference sequence). The CDR3 spells CASKSGRGAGELFF. The CDR3 DNA reads as TGTGCCAGTAAAAGCGGGAGAGGGGCCGGGGAGCTGTTTTTT.

This chain connects TRBV5-8 to TRBJ1-2; D is perhaps TRBD1 (6 bases). This CDR3 is built from 15 residues. Germline CDR1 is SGHTS and CDR2 is YDEGEE. V dropped 5 bases and J dropped 4 bases, with 18 bases sitting between them. CDR3 in amino acids: CASRTTDRRSYGYTF. The CDR3 DNA reads TGTGCCAGCAGAACTACGGACAGACGGAGCTATGGCTACACCTTC.

The chain carries TRBV5-6 and TRBJ2-1, with 10 bases lining up with TRBD1. CDR1 is SGHDT and CDR2 is YYEEEE in the germline V gene. The length of the CDR3 is 15 residues. V was pared by 4 bases and J by 5 bases, with 6 bases of the junction left unmatched. The CDR3 sequence: CASSPSDRGDNEQFF. The CDR3 DNA is TGTGCCAGCAGCCCCTCGGACAGGGGGGACAATGAGCAGTTCTTC.

The sample holds a few counts of this clone. This chain connects TRBV19 to TRBJ1-5; D not resolved. This CDR3 is 13 amino acids long. V was trimmed by 7 bases and J by 5 bases, leaving 12 bases between them. Looked up from germline, CDR1 is LNHDA and CDR2 is SQIVND (reference sequence). DNA of the CDR3: TGTGCCAGTACCCGGTCGCGAGATCAGCCCCAGCATTTT. Protein: CASTRSRDQPQHF.

J is TRBJ2-5 and V is TRBV4-3; D not resolved. The V gene's germline CDR1 is LGHNA and CDR2 YSLEER. V was trimmed by 5 bases and J by 5 bases, leaving 12 bases between them. The CDR3 runs 13 residues. CDR3 in amino acids: CASSARFAETQYF. Here the CDR3 DNA reads TGCGCCAGCAGCGCCCGGTTTGCTGAGACCCAGTACTTC.

The J gene is TRBJ1-2, the V gene TRBV27; unclear D gene. The V end was cut by 0 bases, the J end by 3 bases, with 11 bases between. The germline gives CDR1 MNHEY, CDR2 SMNVEV (reference sequence). This CDR3 is 15 amino acids long. The CDR3 reads CASSLSWVGDYGYTF. DNA of the CDR3: TGTGCCAGCAGTTTATCGTGGGTTGGCGACTATGGCTACACCTTC.

This clone turned up a few times. The chain employs TRBV18 and TRBJ1-6, with TRBD1 as a possible D gene (6 bases). The CDR3 covers 18 residues. V lost 6 bases and J 1 base, leaving 19 bases between the germline ends. CDR1 KGHSH and CDR2 LQKENI come from the germline V gene. CDR3 coding DNA: TGTGCCAGCTCGCCCCAGGGGTCCGACCGTTCCTATAATTCACCCCTCCACTTT. Protein product: CASSPQGSDRSYNSPLHF.

This clone occurred a few times. This rearrangement joins TRBV28 to TRBJ2-7, with TRBD1 identical over 9 bases. V lost 5 bases to trimming and J lost 9 bases; unmatched junction nucleotides: 5. The CDR3 is 12 residues long. The germline V gene encodes CDR1 MDHEN and CDR2 SYDVKM. For the CDR3, the DNA is TGTGCCAGCAGTCCCCGGACAGGGGCGCAGTACTTC. It encodes CASSPRTGAQYF.

The gene calls are TRBV7-2 and TRBJ2-1, with TRBD2 matching 7 bases. Germline values: CDR1 SGHTA, CDR2 FQGNSA. This CDR3 has 16 amino acids. Trimming took 2 bases from V and 3 from J; bases not matched to a gene: 7. CDR3 sequence (DNA): TGTGCCAGCAGCTTAAACGCCCAGCGGGGCTACAATGAGCAGTTCTTC. Protein: CASSLNAQRGYNEQFF.

This chain uses TRBV6-1 with TRBJ1-3; TRBD1 matches at 8 bases. Germline assignment: CDR1 MNHNS and CDR2 SASEGT. With 3 bases clipped from V and 0 bases from J, the junction kept 4 bases outside the gene matches. This CDR3 is 16 amino acids long. The CDR3 nucleotides read TGTGCCAGCAGTGAGGCAACAGGGGGCTCTGGAAACACCATATATTTT. Protein: CASSEATGGSGNTIYF.